One and the same sample provided the 29 T cell receptor beta chains below, sequenced in a study of cytomegalovirus exposure and HLA in healthy donors. Primers for the PCR totalled 60 Vbeta and 13 Jbeta. Sequencing used immunoSEQ multiplex PCR; TCRdb keeps in-frame clones, though not all of them. The table lists roughly 110,000 clones. The sample taken for sequencing was PBMCs. The source of these receptors is a man aged 35 to 55 in good health and CMV-seropositive.

The rearrangement joins TRBV11-2 to TRBJ2-5, with TRBD2 matching over 9 bases. The CDR3 loop spans 15 amino acids. Germline-derived CDR1 and CDR2 are SGHAT and FQNNGV. The trim removed 8 bases at V and 5 bases at J, leaving 12 bases unmatched. This chain's CDR3 is CASHTTAGGLETQYF. The CDR3 DNA is TGTGCCAGCCATACGACGGCGGGAGGGCTGGAGACCCAGTACTTC.

The V and J genes are TRBV27 and TRBJ1-5; D may be TRBD1 (6 bases). Trimming took 6 bases from V and 2 from J, leaving 14 bases between them. Germline V CDR1 and CDR2: MNHEY, SMNVEV (reference sequence). The CDR3 consists of 15 residues. The CDR3 DNA follows: TGTGCCAGCAGCCCACGGGACATAGGCAATCAGCCCCAGCATTTT. It encodes CASSPRDIGNQPQHF.

The chain couples TRBV7-2 to TRBJ2-3, with 7 positions matching TRBD2. The CDR3 has 14 residues. Germline CDR1 and CDR2: SGHTA and FQGNSA. J was trimmed by 5 bases and V by 2 bases; bases with no gene match: 4. Here the CDR3 DNA reads TGTGCCAGCAGCTTATCGGGGGGACGAGATACGCAGTATTTT. Amino acids: CASSLSGGRDTQYF.

The V call is TRBV28, the J call TRBJ2-3, with 9 bases lining up with TRBD1. The V gene's germline CDR1 is MDHEN and CDR2 SYDVKM. Losses at the gene ends were 5 bases for V and 3 bases for J; bases not matched to a gene: 6. This CDR3 is 15 amino acids long. The CDR3 sequence: CASSPTGGLTDTQYF. For the CDR3, the DNA is TGTGCCAGCAGTCCGACAGGGGGTCTGACAGATACGCAGTATTTT.

The J gene is TRBJ2-7, the V gene TRBV14; D not resolved. The CDR3 is made up of 14 amino acids. Trimming removed 11 bases from V and 0 bases from J, with 17 bases in between. Germline CDR1 SGHDN, CDR2 FVKESK. The CDR3 sequence: CACSAVMSSYEQYF. The CDR3 DNA follows: TGTGCCTGTTCTGCGGTCATGAGCTCCTACGAGCAGTACTTC.

The gene calls are TRBV5-1 and TRBJ1-2; 8 nucleotides line up with TRBD1. V lost 4 bases and J lost 10; bases outside the gene matches: 24. The CDR3 runs 18 residues. CDR1 and CDR2 from the germline V gene are SGHRS and YFSETQ. CDR3 residues: CASSLYGQGASFFGVYTF. CDR3 nucleotide sequence: TGCGCCAGCAGCCTCTATGGTCAGGGGGCCTCCTTTTTTGGTGTCTACACCTTC.

V gene TRBV9 combines with J gene TRBJ2-7, with 9 bases that match TRBD2. J was trimmed by 1 base and V by 3 bases; bases with no gene match: 2. The CDR3 runs 14 residues. Germline lookup yields CDR1 SGDLS and CDR2 YYNGEE. The CDR3 spells CASSGSGSSYEQYF. The CDR3 region has the DNA TGTGCCAGCAGCGGTAGCGGGAGTTCCTACGAGCAGTACTTC.

The V gene is TRBV29-1, the J gene TRBJ2-1; tentatively, D is TRBD1 (6 bases). Germline CDR1 is SQVTM and CDR2 is ANQGSEA. This CDR3 is 14 amino acids long. Trimming shortened V by 4 bases and J by 4 bases, and 14 bases separated the two germline ends. CDR3 DNA: TGCAGCGTTGGGGCAGGGGTTAGGTACAATGAGCAGTTCTTC. Protein sequence: CSVGAGVRYNEQFF.

The genes are TRBV7-6 and TRBJ2-1; D possibly corresponds to TRBD1 (5 bases). This CDR3 is built from 13 residues. The germline gives CDR1 SGHVS, CDR2 FNYEAQ. The V and J ends lost 3 bases and 7 bases respectively, with 10 bases between them. The CDR3 DNA sequence: TGTGCCAGCAGCTTTAGACAGTCAAATGAGCAGTTCTTC. It is translated as CASSFRQSNEQFF.

V is TRBV5-6 and J is TRBJ2-5; 11 bases line up with TRBD1. The J call may be faulty, since TRBJ2-7 better matches the DNA end. Germline V gives CDR1 SGHDT, CDR2 YYEEEE. The CDR3 totals 16 residues. The CDR3 nucleotides read TGTGCCAGCAGCAGGACGGACAGGGGGCGCCCCTACGAGCAGTACTTC. Its protein is CASSRTDRGRPYEQYF.

The chain joins TRBV6-5 to TRBJ2-7; 10 nucleotides align to TRBD1. Germline CDR1 and CDR2: MNHEY and SVGAGI. The CDR3 is 15 amino acids. V gave up 4 bases and J gave up 4 bases; unmatched junction bases: 7. The CDR3 is CASSLTGTGVYEQYF. CDR3 sequence (DNA): TGTGCCAGCAGTTTAACCGGGACAGGGGTTTACGAGCAGTACTTC.

The genes are TRBV30 and TRBJ2-7; D uncertain. CDR3 size: 13 residues. Trimming took 4 bases from V and 2 from J, leaving 12 bases between them. Germline V gives CDR1 GTSNPN, CDR2 SVGIG (reference sequence). The CDR3 region has the DNA TGTGCCTGGACCCCCCAGGCGCCCTACGAGCAGTACTTC. Protein product: CAWTPQAPYEQYF.

The chain employs TRBV6-5 and TRBJ2-1, with TRBD1 matching over 7 bases. Germline trimming cut 2 bases from V and 7 bases from J; bases unmatched to any gene: 5. Germline values: CDR1 MNHEY, CDR2 SVGAGI. The CDR3 sequence is 14 residues long. As DNA, the CDR3 is TGTGCCAGCAGTTACCCAGGGGGAAGAAATGAGCAGTTCTTC. Protein sequence: CASSYPGGRNEQFF.

V usage is TRBV30 and J usage is TRBJ2-3; D perhaps matches TRBD1 (5 bases). The germline V gene has CDR1 GTSNPN and CDR2 SVGIG (reference sequence). The CDR3 has 14 residues. V was shortened by 2 bases and J by 5 bases, with 14 bases between the two germline ends. Here the CDR3 DNA reads TGTGCCTGGAGTAAGGGGCAGGGAAAAGATACGCAGTATTTT. It codes for CAWSKGQGKDTQYF.

The chain carries TRBV6-5 and TRBJ2-5; 7 nucleotides line up with TRBD1. The last part of the DNA fits TRBJ2-7 better; the J call may be wrong. The CDR3 is 14 residues long. Germline V gene lookup returns CDR1 MNHEY and CDR2 SVGAGI. The DNA of the CDR3 is TGTGCCAGCAGTTACCGGGACAGCACCTACGAGCAGTACTTC. Translated: CASSYRDSTYEQYF.

This sequence joins TRBV7-3 and TRBJ2-3; D possibly corresponds to TRBD2 (6 bases). The CDR3 has 16 amino acids. Germline values: CDR1 SGHTA, CDR2 FQGTGA. The V gene lost 5 bases and the J gene lost 0 bases, with 15 bases spanning the gap. The DNA for the CDR3 is TGTGCCAGCAGCCCCACGACGGGGGAAAGCACAGATACGCAGTATTTT. Translated: CASSPTTGESTDTQYF.

This chain uses TRBV13 with TRBJ1-2, with no clear D. V was trimmed by 5 bases and J by 6 bases, leaving 19 bases between them. Germline V gives CDR1 PRHDT, CDR2 FYEKMQ (reference sequence). This CDR3 comprises 15 residues. The CDR3 sequence: CASSARPEGKDGYTF. The CDR3 DNA reads as TGTGCCAGCAGCGCCCGGCCAGAGGGTAAGGATGGCTACACCTTC. The full variable domain, in which reference TRBV13 and TRBJ1-2 provide the parts outside the CDR3, is AAGVIQSPRHLIKEKRETATLKCYPIPRHDTVYWYQQGPGQDPQFLISFYEKMQSDKGSIPDRFSAQQFSDYHSELNMSSLELGDSALYFCASSARPEGKDGYTFGSGTRLTVV.

The V gene is TRBV6-5, the J gene TRBJ1-2; TRBD1 agrees at 9 bases. The CDR3 totals 13 residues. Germline lookup yields CDR1 MNHEY and CDR2 SVGAGI. After removal of 4 bases from V and 8 bases from J, the junction contained 5 bases not matched to a gene. Here the CDR3 DNA reads TGTGCCAGCAGTTTAACAGGGGGCTGGGGCTACACCTTC. This encodes CASSLTGGWGYTF.

The V call is TRBV28, the J call TRBJ2-2; D perhaps matches TRBD2 (5 bases). Germline-derived CDR1 and CDR2 are MDHEN and SYDVKM. The CDR3 spans 14 residues. V was shortened by 6 bases and J by 6 bases, with 14 bases between the two germline ends. The CDR3 DNA sequence: TGTGCCAGCAGCTTGGACGGAGGCGCCGGGGAGCTGTTTTTT. Protein sequence: CASSLDGGAGELFF.

Here the CDR3 reads CASSGQGTGRTDTQYF. The CDR3 DNA is TGTGCCAGCAGCGGCCAGGGGACAGGGAGAACAGATACGCAGTATTTT. This chain joins TRBV5-6 and TRBJ2-3; the match to TRBD1 covers 9 bases. This CDR3 has 16 amino acids. The V gene end was trimmed by 4 bases and the J gene end by 3 bases; junction bases not matched to a gene: 9. Germline-derived CDR1 and CDR2 are SGHDT and YYEEEE.

The chain combines TRBV19 with TRBJ2-3; TRBD2 matches 7 bases. The CDR3 has 16 residues. CDR1 LNHDA and CDR2 SQIVND come from the germline V gene (reference sequence). The J segment lost 0 bases and the V segment lost 4 bases, leaving 7 bases of the junction unmatched. The CDR3 DNA reads TGTGCCAGTAGTACCTTAGCGGGTGGGAGCACAGATACGCAGTATTTT. Translation: CASSTLAGGSTDTQYF.

This rearrangement joins TRBV9 to TRBJ2-7; 10 bases fit TRBD2. CDR3 length equals 14 residues. The V gene's germline CDR1 is SGDLS and CDR2 YYNGEE. The J segment lost 3 bases and the V segment lost 4 bases, leaving 4 bases of the junction unmatched. In nucleotides, the CDR3 is TGTGCCAGCAGCCCGTGGACTAGCGGCTACGAGCAGTACTTC. The encoded protein is CASSPWTSGYEQYF. Supplemented by reference TRBV9 and TRBJ2-7, the full variable domain reads DSGVTQTPKHLITATGQRVTLRCSPRSGDLSVYWYQQSLDQGLQFLIQYYNGEERAKGNILERFSAQQFPDLHSELNLSSLELGDSALYFCASSPWTSGYEQYFGPGTRLTVT.

The chain uses TRBV5-1 and TRBJ2-1; TRBD2 aligns across 12 bases. Germline V gene lookup returns CDR1 SGHRS and CDR2 YFSETQ. Trimming removed 0 bases from V and 7 bases from J; junction bases left unmatched: 2. This CDR3 region has 15 residues. Written as DNA, the CDR3 is TGCGCCAGCAGCTTGGATGGGACTAGCGGGAATGAGCAGTTCTTC. Encoded protein: CASSLDGTSGNEQFF. Combining the CDR3 with reference TRBV5-1 and TRBJ2-1 gives the whole variable domain KAGVTQTPRYLIKTRGQQVTLSCSPISGHRSVSWYQQTPGQGLQFLFEYFSETQRNKGNFPGRFSGRQFSNSRSEMNVSTLELGDSALYLCASSLDGTSGNEQFFGPGTRLTVL.

The V call is TRBV7-2, the J call TRBJ1-5, with a possible D match to TRBD1 (5 bases). There are 15 residues in the CDR3. CDR1 is SGHTA and CDR2 is FQGNSA in the germline V gene. V gave up 1 base and J gave up 4 bases, with 11 bases separating them. DNA of the CDR3: TGTGCCAGCAGCTTAGACTCTGGGGGGAATCAGCCCCAGCATTTT. As protein: CASSLDSGGNQPQHF.

The CDR3 here is CAWRTDRGALGYNEQFF. The CDR3 coding sequence is TGTGCCTGGAGGACTGACAGGGGAGCCCTCGGGTACAATGAGCAGTTCTTC. This sequence joins TRBV30 and TRBJ2-1, with 8 bases identical to TRBD1. Germline V lookup: CDR1 GTSNPN, CDR2 SVGIG (reference sequence). V was pared by 3 bases and J by 4 bases, with 14 bases of the junction left unmatched. This CDR3 contains 17 residues.

The rearrangement uses TRBV6-1 and TRBJ1-4, with D tentatively TRBD1 (5 bases). The CDR3 is 15 amino acids. V was cut by 2 bases and J by 10 bases, with 17 bases left in between. Germline CDR1 reads MNHNS; CDR2 reads SASEGT. CDR3 nucleotide sequence: TGTGCCAGCAGTGAACCGACAGTAGTAACCGTAAAACTGTTTTTT. This encodes CASSEPTVVTVKLFF.

The chain has TRBV5-1 and TRBJ2-1; TRBD2 might be the D (6 bases). Germline CDR1 reads SGHRS; CDR2 reads YFSETQ. Trimming removed 6 bases from V and 7 bases from J, with 14 bases in between. The CDR3 spans 13 residues. The CDR3 loop is CASTQALANEQFF. CDR3 coding DNA: TGCGCCAGCACCCAAGCTCTAGCGAATGAGCAGTTCTTC.

The V gene is TRBV2, the J gene TRBJ2-5; tentatively, D is TRBD1 (5 bases). V shed 9 bases and J shed 0 bases, with 14 bases lying between them. CDR3 length: 14 residues. Germline V gene lookup returns CDR1 SNHLY and CDR2 FYNNEI. As DNA, the CDR3 is TGTGCCAGTGAAGGGGCAGCGTACCAAGAGACCCAGTACTTC. Protein: CASEGAAYQETQYF.

This rearrangement joins TRBV28 to TRBJ1-5, with 9 bases fitting TRBD1. The CDR3 has 15 amino acids. Germline-derived CDR1 and CDR2 are MDHEN and SYDVKM. The ends lost 7 bases at V and 5 bases at J; junction bases unmatched: 9. This CDR3 reads CASTDLQGAYQPQHF. DNA of the CDR3: TGTGCCAGCACTGACCTACAGGGGGCTTATCAGCCCCAGCATTTT.